The 32 T cell receptor beta chains given below trace back to one sample, sequenced in a study of T cell repertoires in cytomegalovirus infection. TCRdb processed the reads anew with MiXCR; each CDR3 protein has one entry. The sample carries some 940,000 distinct CDR3 sequences, roughly 30% recorded once. Their antigens remain unidentified. This sample comprised cultured CD8+ T cells from PBMCs, obtained from culture after CMV antigen stimulation. The receptors stem from a human donor in good health (CMV status not recorded). Some clones in this sample may be carry-over from other donors' samples.

This chain links TRBV4-2 with TRBJ2-3, with TRBD2 matching over 9 bases. Germline CDR1 reads LGHNA; CDR2 reads YNFKEQ. J lost 6 bases, V lost 1 base, and 5 bases had no gene match. The CDR3 runs to 15 residues. The CDR3 protein is CASSQGLAVQDTQYF. Written as DNA, the CDR3 is TGTGCCAGCAGCCAAGGACTAGCGGTCCAGGATACGCAGTATTTT.

This sequence joins TRBV28 and TRBJ2-7; the D is unclear. Trimming removed 3 bases from V and 0 bases from J, with 12 bases in between. From germline, CDR1 is MDHEN and CDR2 SYDVKM. The CDR3 spans 15 residues. The CDR3 nucleotides are TGTGCCAGCAGTTTTAAGCTAGACCCCTCCTACGAGCAGTACGTC. Translation: CASSFKLDPSYEQYV.

This clonotype was seen at least ten times. The chain employs TRBV7-2 and TRBJ2-5; TRBD1 aligns across 8 bases. This CDR3 is 14 amino acids long. V shed 1 base, J shed 6 bases, and the junction held 4 bases outside the gene matches. The germline V gene has CDR1 SGHTA and CDR2 FQGNSA. The CDR3 protein is CASSLGTGRQTQYF. The DNA of the CDR3 is TGTGCCAGCAGCTTAGGGACAGGGAGGCAGACCCAGTACTTC.

The chain joins TRBV27 to TRBJ1-5; D is ambiguous. Germline V CDR1 and CDR2: MNHEY, SMNVEV (reference sequence). The CDR3 covers 14 residues. V lost 2 bases to trimming and J lost 6 bases, with 11 bases between them. The CDR3 DNA reads as TGTGCCAGCAGTTTAGCAACAGTAGGTCAGCCCCAGCATTTT. Protein: CASSLATVGQPQHF.

The rearrangement links TRBV6-5 to TRBJ2-3; TRBD2 matches at 13 bases. Germline lookup yields CDR1 MNHEY and CDR2 SVGAGI. The CDR3 is made up of 17 amino acids. V dropped 2 bases and J dropped 2; count of bases not matched to a gene: 4. This CDR3 reads CASSYTSGGAITDTQYF. The CDR3 DNA follows: TGTGCCAGCAGTTACACTAGCGGGGGGGCCATCACAGATACGCAGTATTTT.

This sequence joins TRBV28 and TRBJ2-5; D unclear. The V gene lost 5 bases and the J gene lost 2 bases, with 12 bases spanning the gap. Germline lookup yields CDR1 MDHEN and CDR2 SYDVKM. This CDR3 is 14 amino acids long. The CDR3 DNA follows: TGTGCCAGCAGTCGGACCCCCAGGCAAGAGACCCAGTACTTC. This codes for CASSRTPRQETQYF.

In its sample, this clonotype was seen many times. As the CDR3 is not closed by the conserved phenylalanine or tryptophan, this likely results from a read error. Because the CDR3's place on the DNA is in doubt, the DNA is left out and the CDR3 is given as listed by TCRdb. This chain uses TRBV6-2 or TRBV6-3 with TRBJ1-5; the table's D call, TRBD1, was not checked against the DNA. Germline V gene sequence: CDR1 MNHEY, CDR2 SVGEGT. A total of 14 residues make up the CDR3, ends included. CDR3 protein: CASSSYRVHRSSAI.

This clonotype has ten or more counts. This sequence joins TRBV7-6 and TRBJ2-5; D call uncertain. From germline, CDR1 is SGHVS and CDR2 FNYEAQ. Trimming left V 4 bases short and J 5 bases short, with 17 bases between. The length of the CDR3 is 15 residues. CDR3: CASSWTLAREETQYF. The DNA for the CDR3 is TGTGCCAGCAGCTGGACCCTCGCGCGTGAGGAGACCCAGTACTTC. Based on the CDR3 plus reference TRBV7-6 and TRBJ2-5, the full variable domain is GAGVSQSPRYKVTKRGQDVALRCDPISGHVSLYWYRQALGQGPEFLTYFNYEAQQDKSGLPNDRFSAERPEGSISTLTIQRTEQRDSAMYRCASSWTLAREETQYFGPGTRLLVL.

This clonotype turned up a few times. This chain links TRBV5-6 with TRBJ2-7; 7 bases fit TRBD1. Germline CDR1 SGHDT, CDR2 YYEEEE. The CDR3 totals 14 residues. V shed 4 bases, J shed 2 bases, and the junction held 6 bases outside the gene matches. The CDR3, as DNA: TGTGCCAGCAGCGGCGGACAGGACCCCTACGAGCAGTACTTC. Protein sequence: CASSGGQDPYEQYF.

This rearrangement joins TRBV5-4 to TRBJ2-3, with 8 bases identical to TRBD1. The CDR3 extends over 14 amino acids. V lost 4 bases, J lost 4 bases, and 5 bases stayed unmatched. Germline V lookup: CDR1 SGHNT, CDR2 YYREEE (reference sequence). CDR3 protein: CASSIETGADTQYF. In DNA form, the CDR3 reads TGTGCCAGCAGCATTGAGACAGGGGCAGATACGCAGTATTTT.

To note about this clonotype: One junction end disagrees with the germline gene, perhaps due to a read error. This chain links TRBV7-6 with TRBJ2-7, with 9 bases that match TRBD1. Germline-derived CDR1 and CDR2 are SGHVS and FNYEAQ. This CDR3 comprises 15 residues. In nucleotides, the CDR3 is TGTGTCAGCAGCGGGACAGGGACTTTCGGCTACGAGCAGTACTTC. Protein product: CVSSGTGTFGYEQYF.

The chain links TRBV15 to TRBJ1-3; D is unclear. V lost 5 bases, J lost 0 bases, and 8 bases lay in between. The CDR3 has 14 residues. Germline V CDR1 and CDR2: LNHNV, YYDKDF (reference sequence). The CDR3 sequence: CATSPPNSGNTIYF. The CDR3 coding sequence is TGTGCCACCAGCCCGCCAAACTCTGGAAACACCATATATTTT.

J is TRBJ2-7 and V is TRBV5-1, with 9 bases that match TRBD1. Germline V lookup: CDR1 SGHRS, CDR2 YFSETQ. V shed 4 bases and J 5 bases; nucleotides not matched to a gene: 10. The CDR3 contains 15 residues. CDR3 DNA sequence: TGCGCCAGCAGCCTCTGGGGGACAGGGCAAAACGAGCAGTACGTC. Amino acid sequence: CASSLWGTGQNEQYV.

The genes are TRBV19 and TRBJ1-2; no reliable D call. Germline V gene sequence: CDR1 LNHDA, CDR2 SQIVND (reference sequence). Between the trimmed V and J ends, which lost 3 bases and 2 bases, there was a span of 13 bases. The CDR3 runs 15 residues. The CDR3 loop reads CASSITLHSNYGYTF. The CDR3 DNA reads TGTGCCAGTAGTATTACCCTCCATTCCAACTATGGCTACACCTTC.

This clonotype has just a few counts. The J gene is TRBJ1-2, the V gene TRBV4-1; a possible D gene is TRBD1 (5 bases). The V end lost 1 base, the J end lost 4 bases, and 10 bases lay between the germline ends. CDR3 size: 14 residues. From germline, CDR1 is MGHRA and CDR2 YSYEKL. DNA of the CDR3: TGCGCCAGCAGCCAAGTTGGGGCGAGCTATGGCTACACCTTC. It translates to CASSQVGASYGYTF.

This clonotype was counted at least ten times. The gene calls are TRBV7-8 and TRBJ1-2; 8 bases are a match to TRBD1. The CDR3 loop spans 15 amino acids. Germline trimming cut 3 bases from V and 3 bases from J; bases unmatched to any gene: 6. The V gene's germline CDR1 is SGHVS and CDR2 FQNEAQ. In DNA, the CDR3 is TGTGCCAGCAGCTTCGCAGGGGGCTCTTACTATGGCTACACCTTC. Translating gives CASSFAGGSYYGYTF.

This clonotype was observed a few times. This sequence joins TRBV12-3 or TRBV12-4 and TRBJ2-7; 7 bases agree with TRBD1. The junction had 11 bases not matched to a gene; V was cut back by 6 bases and J by 3 bases. The CDR3 sequence is 15 residues long. CDR3 in amino acids: CASSSRDSKYYEQYF. The CDR3 DNA follows: TGTGCCAGCAGCAGCCGGGACAGCAAATACTACGAGCAGTACTTC.

V usage is TRBV7-9 and J usage is TRBJ1-1; D may be TRBD1 (6 bases). Germline V lookup: CDR1 SEHNR, CDR2 FQNEAQ (reference sequence). The CDR3 runs 12 residues. V gave up 5 bases and J gave up 6 bases, with 10 bases separating them. The CDR3 DNA reads TGTGCCAGCAGCCAACAGGGTCCTGAAGCTTTCTTT. Amino acid sequence: CASSQQGPEAFF.

This clonotype was recorded many times. The gene calls are TRBV7-9 and TRBJ1-1, with D uncertain. The CDR3 totals 13 residues. Germline V gene lookup returns CDR1 SEHNR and CDR2 FQNEAQ (reference sequence). V was clipped by 4 bases and J by 5 bases, with 11 bases between them. The CDR3 sequence is CASSYPPGTEAFF. DNA of the CDR3: TGTGCCAGCAGCTACCCACCAGGTACTGAAGCTTTCTTT.

J is TRBJ2-7 and V is TRBV5-5; TRBD1 matches at 9 bases. Germline CDR1 and CDR2: SGHKS and YYEKEE (reference sequence). There are 15 residues in the CDR3. The V and J ends lost 0 bases and 5 bases, in that order; junction bases with no gene match: 6. CDR3 nucleotide sequence: TGTGCCAGCAGCTTGGATGGGACAGGGTACGACGAGCAGTACGTC. It translates to CASSLDGTGYDEQYV.

V usage is TRBV6-4 and J usage is TRBJ2-1, with 12 bases aligning to TRBD2. Germline V lookup: CDR1 MRHNA, CDR2 SNTAGT. CDR3 size: 17 residues. The trim removed 6 bases at V and 3 bases at J, leaving 9 bases unmatched. The CDR3 nucleotides are TGTGCCAGCAGCTCCCCGACTAGCGGGGGCCTCTACAATGAGCAGTTCTTC. As protein: CASSSPTSGGLYNEQFF.

Of note for this clonotype: Here the CDR3 omits its conserved ending phenylalanine or tryptophan, so a read error is the likely source. The chain joins TRBV5-1 to TRBJ2-3; D may be TRBD1 or TRBD2 (5 bases each). The CDR3 is made up of 16 amino acids. Germline V lookup: CDR1 SGHRS, CDR2 YFSETQ. V lost 4 bases and J lost 2, with 17 bases in between. The CDR3 is CASSPLTGRYTDTQYS. CDR3 nucleotide sequence: TGCGCCAGCAGCCCGTTAACGGGGCGATACACAGATACGCAGTATTCT.

This chain connects TRBV12-3 or TRBV12-4 to TRBJ2-3, with D hard to call. Trimming removed 7 bases from V and 0 bases from J, with 23 bases in between. The CDR3 is 18 amino acids. The CDR3: CASISSSWEKPSTDTQYF. The CDR3 coding sequence is TGTGCCAGCATAAGCTCCTCTTGGGAAAAGCCTAGCACAGATACGCAGTATTTT.

This chain joins TRBV19 and TRBJ2-7; TRBD1 aligns across 8 bases. Germline assignment: CDR1 LNHDA and CDR2 SQIVND (reference sequence). The CDR3 loop spans 15 amino acids. After removal of 0 bases from V and 6 bases from J, the junction contained 7 bases not matched to a gene. The CDR3 sequence is CASSIDQGARTEQYF. The CDR3 region has the DNA TGTGCCAGTAGTATAGATCAGGGGGCGCGAACCGAGCAGTACTTC.

The genes are TRBV20-1 and TRBJ1-1; a weak D match, TRBD1 (5 bases). Looked up from germline, CDR1 is DFQATT and CDR2 is SNEGSKA (reference sequence). CDR3 length: 17 residues. Between the trimmed V and J ends, which lost 5 bases and 6 bases, there was a span of 28 bases. The CDR3 here is CSALTGLVLTTAAEAFF. DNA of the CDR3: TGCAGTGCTCTTACAGGCTTGGTGTTAACGACGGCGGCTGAAGCTTTCTTT.

CDR3 loop: CASSEEVVSYNEQFF. CDR3 DNA sequence: TGTGCCAGCAGCGAGGAGGTAGTCTCCTACAATGAGCAGTTCTTC. This chain joins TRBV5-5 and TRBJ2-1, with a weak D call TRBD2 (5 bases). CDR1 and CDR2 from the germline V gene are SGHKS and YYEKEE (reference sequence). This CDR3 is built from 15 residues. V dropped 4 bases and J dropped 0 bases, with 11 bases sitting between them. Using reference TRBV5-5 and TRBJ2-1 for the parts outside the CDR3, the full variable domain is DAGVTQSPTHLIKTRGQQVTLRCSPISGHKSVSWYQQVLGQGPQFIFQYYEKEERGRGNFPDRFSARQFPNYSSELNVNALLLGDSALYLCASSEEVVSYNEQFFGPGTRLTVL.

This clonotype was found a few times. The chain couples TRBV6-2 or TRBV6-3 to TRBJ1-1; D might be TRBD1 (5 bases). CDR1 is MNHEY and CDR2 is SVGEGT in the germline V gene. V was cut by 7 bases and J by 1 base, with 13 bases left in between. The CDR3 runs to 14 residues. The CDR3 bases are TGTGCCAGCACCCCCTTGGGGGGGAACACTGAAGCTTTCTTT. Translation gives CASTPLGGNTEAFF.

This chain connects TRBV6-2 or TRBV6-3 to TRBJ2-4; D perhaps matches TRBD1 (7 bases). Germline loops: CDR1 MNHEY, CDR2 SVGEGT. CDR3 length equals 15 residues. Trimming pared 6 bases from V and 0 bases from J, leaving 12 bases between. The CDR3 here is CASSRGVLAKNIQYF. The CDR3 coding sequence is TGTGCCAGCAGCAGGGGGGTTCTAGCCAAAAACATTCAGTACTTC.

V usage is TRBV7-9 and J usage is TRBJ2-2; possible D gene TRBD1, 5 bases. CDR3 length: 15 residues. Trimming cost V 7 bases and J 3 bases, with 15 bases left between them. In germline, CDR1 is SEHNR, CDR2 FQNEAQ (reference sequence). CDR3 residues: CASKGQGSDTGELFF. DNA of the CDR3: TGTGCCAGCAAAGGGCAGGGTTCGGACACCGGGGAGCTGTTTTTT.

This clonotype was detected only a few times. The gene calls are TRBV28 and TRBJ1-1; D is unclear. With 4 bases removed from V and 4 bases from J, the gap between germline ends came to 16 bases. The CDR3 length is 15 residues. Germline V gene lookup returns CDR1 MDHEN and CDR2 SYDVKM. CDR3 region: CASSWVTYSITEAFF. The CDR3 nucleotides read TGTGCCAGCAGTTGGGTCACATACTCAATCACTGAAGCTTTCTTT.

Only a few counts were recorded for this clonotype. The rearrangement uses TRBV12-3 or TRBV12-4 and TRBJ1-2, with D tentatively TRBD1 (5 bases). V lost 2 bases and J 2 bases, leaving 12 bases between the germline ends. The CDR3 is made up of 15 amino acids. The CDR3 nucleotides read TGTGCCAGCAGTTTATGGCAGGGACTAAACTATGGCTACACCTTC. Residues: CASSLWQGLNYGYTF.

This chain connects TRBV12-3 or TRBV12-4 to TRBJ2-5; D remains unclear. V was cut by 5 bases and J by 4 bases, with 11 bases left in between. This CDR3 is 13 amino acids long. Here the CDR3 DNA reads TGTGCCAGCAGTAAACATCGGTTAGAGACCCAGTACTTC. This sequence encodes CASSKHRLETQYF.